The 18 T cell receptor beta chains in this list originate from one sample, sequenced in a study of cytomegalovirus exposure and HLA in healthy donors. Use of 60 Vbeta and 13 Jbeta primers characterized the PCR. Only in-frame clones appear in the TCRdb table, and some are missing; sequencing was by immunoSEQ multiplex PCR. The sample shows 90,000 to 120,000 clones, about three quarters of them seen only once. The specimen sequenced was PBMCs. The origin of the receptors is a male donor in good health and CMV-seropositive.

This chain joins TRBV19 and TRBJ2-7; D is uncertain. Germline values: CDR1 LNHDA, CDR2 SQIVND (reference sequence). V lost 1 base and J lost 4, with 11 bases in between. The CDR3 consists of 14 residues. CDR3 nucleotides: TGTGCCAGTAGTATAGGTCAGGTCTTTTACGAGCAGTACTTC. Amino acid sequence: CASSIGQVFYEQYF.

The gene calls are TRBV30 and TRBJ2-4; 9 bases agree with TRBD1. With V trimmed by 1 base and J by 1 base, 5 bases remained unmatched. CDR1 and CDR2 from the germline V gene are GTSNPN and SVGIG (reference sequence). This CDR3 has 16 amino acids. The CDR3 reads CAWSDRDRAAKNIQYF. The CDR3 DNA reads TGTGCCTGGAGTGACCGGGACAGGGCTGCCAAAAACATTCAGTACTTC.

V usage is TRBV28 and J usage is TRBJ2-7; D is perhaps TRBD2 (5 bases). V was clipped by 1 base and J by 3 bases, with 13 bases between them. The germline gives CDR1 MDHEN, CDR2 SYDVKM. CDR3 length equals 15 residues. The CDR3 protein is CASSLFTRRSYEQYF. CDR3 DNA sequence: TGTGCCAGCAGTTTATTCACTAGACGGAGCTACGAGCAGTACTTC.

The chain is built from TRBV4-1 and TRBJ1-2; D remains ambiguous. Germline V gene sequence: CDR1 MGHRA, CDR2 YSYEKL. The V gene lost 0 bases and the J gene lost 3 bases, with 8 bases spanning the gap. This CDR3 region has 14 residues. The CDR3 coding sequence is TGCGCCAGCAGCCAAGATACCGGGTACTATGGCTACACCTTC. Its protein product is CASSQDTGYYGYTF.

The CDR3 spells CASSRDTGLNEQFF. CDR3 DNA sequence: TGTGCCAGCAGCCGGGATACAGGGTTAAATGAGCAGTTCTTC. The chain is built from TRBV4-2 and TRBJ2-1; perhaps TRBD1 as D (6 bases). V was trimmed by 4 bases and J by 7 bases, leaving 14 bases between them. Germline loops: CDR1 LGHNA, CDR2 YNFKEQ. The CDR3 is 14 residues long.

The rearrangement joins TRBV18 to TRBJ1-6; 7 bases line up with TRBD1. The J segment lost 3 bases and the V segment lost 3 bases, leaving 14 bases of the junction unmatched. The CDR3 has 19 residues. CDR1 and CDR2 (germline): KGHSH, LQKENI. This CDR3 reads CASSPKTGPLTLYNSPLHF. The CDR3 DNA reads TGTGCCAGCTCACCTAAGACAGGGCCACTAACACTCTATAATTCACCCCTCCACTTT.

The gene calls are TRBV7-2 and TRBJ1-3, with D perhaps TRBD1 (5 bases). This CDR3 is built from 16 residues. The germline gives CDR1 SGHTA, CDR2 FQGNSA. The V and J ends lost 0 bases and 0 bases respectively, with 9 bases between them. As DNA, the CDR3 is TGTGCCAGCAGCTTAGCGGGGCACCACTCTGGAAACACCATATATTTT. Translation: CASSLAGHHSGNTIYF. Complete variable domain (other parts from reference TRBV7-2 and TRBJ1-3): GAGVSQSPSNKVTEKGKDVELRCDPISGHTALYWYRQSLGQGLEFLIYFQGNSAPDKSGLPSDRFSAERTGGSVSTLTIQRTQQEDSAVYLCASSLAGHHSGNTIYFGEGSWLTVV.

The rearrangement uses TRBV5-1 and TRBJ2-1; D unresolved. This CDR3 comprises 14 residues. Deletions cut 1 base from V and 6 bases from J, with 11 bases between. The germline CDR1 and CDR2 sequences are SGHRS and YFSETQ. The CDR3 loop is CASSLIGTTNEQFF. The CDR3 DNA reads as TGCGCCAGCAGCTTGATAGGAACTACCAATGAGCAGTTCTTC.

This clone was seen a few times. V usage is TRBV4-3 and J usage is TRBJ1-2, with 9 positions matching TRBD1. V trimming: 3 bases; J trimming: 4 bases; junction bases outside the gene matches: 6. This CDR3 has 15 amino acids. Looked up from germline, CDR1 is LGHNA and CDR2 is YSLEER. CDR3 sequence: CASSHRDRASYGYTF. CDR3 in DNA: TGCGCCAGCAGCCACCGGGACAGGGCCTCCTATGGCTACACCTTC.

The V gene is TRBV6-5, the J gene TRBJ2-7; TRBD2 matches at 14 bases. The CDR3 spans 14 residues. Germline V gene sequence: CDR1 MNHEY, CDR2 SVGAGI. After removal of 6 bases from V and 2 bases from J, the junction contained 0 bases not matched to a gene. The CDR3 DNA is TGTGCCAGCAGGGGACTAGCGGGGGCCTACGAGCAGTACTTC. Its protein product is CASRGLAGAYEQYF.

The V and J genes are TRBV5-4 and TRBJ2-7; D is unresolved. CDR3 size: 14 residues. Germline V lookup: CDR1 SGHNT, CDR2 YYREEE (reference sequence). Deletions cut 4 bases from V and 7 bases from J, with 18 bases between. CDR3 in amino acids: CASSLIHGYGEQYF. CDR3 in DNA: TGTGCCAGCAGCCTTATTCACGGGTACGGGGAGCAGTACTTC.

This clone appeared a few times. The V call is TRBV5-5, the J call TRBJ2-2, with 8 bases identical to TRBD2. Germline assignment: CDR1 SGHKS and CDR2 YYEKEE (reference sequence). The CDR3 sequence is 16 residues long. V trimming: 4 bases; J trimming: 4 bases; junction bases outside the gene matches: 9. The CDR3 DNA reads as TGTGCCAGCAGCATATCCGGGACTAGTGCCACCGGGGAGCTGTTTTTT. Translation: CASSISGTSATGELFF.

This rearrangement joins TRBV7-2 to TRBJ1-5, with 8 bases aligning to TRBD1. Germline CDR1 is SGHTA and CDR2 is FQGNSA. V gave up 1 base and J gave up 4 bases; unmatched junction bases: 9. This CDR3 has 17 residues. The CDR3, as DNA: TGTGCCAGCAGCTTAGAGGGGACAGGTCTGATGAATCAGCCCCAGCATTTT. This encodes CASSLEGTGLMNQPQHF.

This chain joins TRBV10-3 and TRBJ2-1; 10 bases map to TRBD2. CDR1 ENHRY and CDR2 SYGVKD come from the germline V gene. The V gene end was trimmed by 2 bases and the J gene end by 5 bases; junction bases not matched to a gene: 3. This CDR3 has 15 amino acids. As DNA, the CDR3 is TGTGCCATCAGTGAGATTAGCGGGGGGAACAATGAGCAGTTCTTC. This encodes CAISEISGGNNEQFF.

This chain joins TRBV30 and TRBJ2-7; the D gene is possibly TRBD1 (6 bases). Germline V CDR1 and CDR2: GTSNPN, SVGIG (reference sequence). Trimming left V 5 bases short and J 3 bases short, with 17 bases between. The CDR3 totals 14 residues. The CDR3: CAWGIRDTFYEQYF. CDR3 in DNA: TGTGCCTGGGGGATCCGGGACACCTTCTACGAGCAGTACTTC. Combining the CDR3 with reference TRBV30 and TRBJ2-7 gives the whole variable domain SQTIHQWPATLVQPVGSPLSLECTVEGTSNPNLYWYRQAAGRGLQLLFYSVGIGQISSEVPQNLSASRPQDRQFILSSKKLLLSDSGFYLCAWGIRDTFYEQYFGPGTRLTVT.

The V and J genes are TRBV30 and TRBJ2-2; 10 nucleotides line up with TRBD2. Germline trimming cut 5 bases from V and 5 bases from J; bases unmatched to any gene: 8. The CDR3 is 15 residues long. Germline V lookup: CDR1 GTSNPN, CDR2 SVGIG (reference sequence). CDR3 coding DNA: TGTGCCTGGGGGAGCGGGGGGGCGCGGACCGGGGAGCTGTTTTTT. Encoded protein: CAWGSGGARTGELFF.

In its sample, this clone ranks as medium-sized. Here the CDR3 reads CASSPGTIGNTIYF. The CDR3 DNA follows: TGTGCCAGCAGTCCGGGGACTATTGGAAACACCATATATTTT. V and J are TRBV27 and TRBJ1-3, with D perhaps TRBD1 (5 bases). The V and J ends lost 5 bases and 3 bases respectively, with 11 bases between them. The CDR3 length is 14 residues. Germline CDR1 and CDR2: MNHEY and SMNVEV (reference sequence).

The rearrangement uses TRBV9 and TRBJ2-7; 10 bases fit TRBD1. V lost 4 bases, J lost 5 bases, and 12 bases stayed unmatched. Per germline, CDR1 SGDLS and CDR2 YYNGEE. The CDR3 runs to 16 residues. CDR3: CASSLLTGTGVNEQYF. DNA of the CDR3: TGTGCCAGCAGCTTACTTACCGGGACAGGGGTAAACGAGCAGTACTTC.